The clone carrying this TCR beta chain was recorded a few times. Its antigen remains unidentified. Sequencing libraries made from TCR beta cDNA carried unique molecular identifiers. TCRdb reprocessed the PCR reads with MiXCR, giving one entry per CDR3 protein. Of about 770,000 distinct CDR3 sequences listed, 35% to 55% are singletons. The data were obtained in a study of post-analysis software for immune sequencing data. Study context: Courses of disease covered relapsing-remitting, secondary progressive and progressive-relapsing multiple sclerosis.

Germline V gene data show CDR1 as SQVTM and CDR2 as ANQGSEA. With 7 bases clipped from V and 4 bases from J, the junction kept 8 bases outside the gene matches. This CDR3 has 14 amino acids. Notes on the study in general: The authors found that F measure strongly co-clustered same-batch samples. Five or six TRBV segments, TRBV5-6, TRBV5-1 and TRBV20-1 among them, were found more frequent in patients than controls. Normalized Chao1 diversity was significantly lower in multiple sclerosis patients than in controls.

J is TRBJ2-1 and V is TRBV29-1; 9 bases are a match to TRBD1. This TCR derives from a girl aged 10 to 17 with multiple sclerosis. The specimen sequenced was blood. The CDR3 region is CSANTGGTYNEQFF. The CDR3 nucleotides read TGCAGCGCCAACACAGGGGGCACGTACAATGAGCAGTTCTTC.